This TCR beta chain appears in the sequencing data of a study of post-analysis software for immune sequencing data. Study-wide background: In terms of disease course, relapsing-remitting, secondary progressive and progressive-relapsing multiple sclerosis were included. Study conclusions and caveats: Samples sharing a preparation batch grouped tightly together when assessed by F measure. Significantly decreased normalized Chao1 diversity was recorded for multiple sclerosis patients relative to controls. Included in a set of several TRBV segments more frequent in patients than controls were TRBV5-6, TRBV5-1 and TRBV20-1.

TCR beta libraries were prepared from cDNA with unique molecular identifiers. Starting from around 0.96 to 9.9 million T cells, the study yielded about half a million cDNA molecules. TCRdb independently ran MiXCR on the PCR reads; one entry per CDR3 protein. The sample yields roughly 200,000 distinct CDR3 sequences, 29% seen once. The CDR3 spans 11 residues. Germline CDR1 is DFQATT and CDR2 is SNEGSKA (reference sequence). V lost 8 bases, J lost 3 bases, and 10 bases lay in between. This clonotype was found once. What it binds is not known. The rearrangement uses TRBV20-1 and TRBJ2-5; D is undetermined. This clonotype was obtained from a girl younger than 18 with multiple sclerosis. The sample taken for sequencing was blood. The CDR3 bases are TGCAGTAATCTGCACAAAGAGACCCAGTACTTC. Protein sequence: CSNLHKETQYF.